These 20 T cell receptor beta chains were all obtained from the same sample, sequenced in a study of blood T cell repertoires in COVID-19. Sequenced by immunoSEQ multiplex PCR; TCRdb stores in-frame clones only, minus some. The table shows under 300,000 clones, with approximately 90% occurring only once. Sequencing input: PBMCs or T cells enriched from blood (not recorded which). Source of these receptors: a man younger than 35 who had recovered from COVID-19.

This chain links TRBV10-2 with TRBJ1-2, with D unclear. The CDR3 has 13 amino acids. The V and J ends lost 5 bases and 5 bases respectively, with 12 bases between them. Germline V CDR1 and CDR2: WSHSY, SAAADI. CDR3 in amino acids: CASSPTRKYGYTF. The CDR3, as DNA: TGCGCCAGCAGTCCGACTCGAAAGTATGGCTACACCTTC.

In nucleotides, the CDR3 is TGTGCCAGCAGCTTAGCGCTGTCGGGGGGCCGCTGGGACGAGCAGTACTTC. Translating gives CASSLALSGGRWDEQYF. This chain connects TRBV7-9 to TRBJ2-7; a weak D match, TRBD2 (7 bases). Germline V CDR1 and CDR2: SEHNR, FQNEAQ (reference sequence). The CDR3 consists of 17 residues. The V and J ends lost 0 bases and 5 bases respectively, with 20 bases between them.

This chain uses TRBV6-1 with TRBJ2-2; a possible D gene is TRBD1 (7 bases). Germline lookup yields CDR1 MNHNS and CDR2 SASEGT. This CDR3 comprises 15 residues. Trimming removed 3 bases at V and 6 bases at J, with 14 bases between. The CDR3 here is CASSESGGPAGELFF. In DNA form, the CDR3 reads TGTGCCAGCAGTGAGTCAGGGGGGCCCGCCGGGGAGCTGTTTTTT.

The chain carries TRBV10-1 and TRBJ2-7, with D possibly matching TRBD2 (5 bases). The CDR3 contains 12 residues. V was shortened by 2 bases and J by 3 bases, with 5 bases between the two germline ends. Germline V CDR1 and CDR2: WNHNN, SYGVQD (reference sequence). CDR3 DNA sequence: TGCGCCAGCAGTGAGGGGAGCTACGAGCAGTACTTC. It is translated as CASSEGSYEQYF.

In this sample, this clone turned up a few times. The rearrangement links TRBV6-5 to TRBJ2-7, with D hard to call. Germline-derived CDR1 and CDR2 are MNHEY and SVGAGI. CDR3 length: 14 residues. Trimming stripped 2 bases from V and 5 bases from J, with 13 bases between. Here the CDR3 DNA reads TGTGCCAGCAGTTACCAGTATGTTGGCCACGAGCAGTACTTC. Protein: CASSYQYVGHEQYF.

The genes are TRBV4-1 and TRBJ1-5; D is undetermined. The V and J ends lost 2 bases and 5 bases respectively, with 7 bases between them. The CDR3 has 13 residues. The germline CDR1 and CDR2 sequences are MGHRA and YSYEKL. This CDR3 reads CASSQPLYQPQHF. CDR3 coding DNA: TGCGCCAGCAGCCAACCCCTTTATCAGCCCCAGCATTTT.

The rearrangement joins TRBV6-2 or TRBV6-3 to TRBJ2-5; 10 nucleotides align to TRBD1. Germline CDR1 and CDR2: MNHEY and SVGEGT. The CDR3 extends over 16 amino acids. The V segment lost 2 bases and the J segment 5 bases; nucleotides outside the gene matches: 8. CDR3 sequence: CASSYRLTGGFETQYF. CDR3 DNA sequence: TGTGCCAGCAGTTACCGACTGACAGGGGGCTTCGAGACCCAGTACTTC.

This CDR3 reads CASGASGLYNSPLHF. CDR3 nucleotide sequence: TGTGCCAGCGGGGCCAGCGGACTATATAATTCACCCCTCCACTTT. The chain is built from TRBV6-5 and TRBJ1-6; D is possibly TRBD1 (5 bases). The germline gives CDR1 MNHEY, CDR2 SVGAGI. The ends were cut back, 8 bases at V and 4 bases at J, with 15 bases in the middle. CDR3 length equals 15 residues.

This clone occurred once. The chain is built from TRBV6-6 and TRBJ1-5, with 8 bases aligning to TRBD1. This CDR3 is 15 amino acids long. Losses at the gene ends were 3 bases for V and 4 bases for J; bases not matched to a gene: 5. Germline CDR1 is MNHNY and CDR2 is SVGAGI (reference sequence). The CDR3 region has the DNA TGTGCCAGCAGTTATTTGACAGGGGTGAATCAGCCCCAGCATTTT. This encodes CASSYLTGVNQPQHF.

CDR3 protein: CASSRASGQSPGYTF. The CDR3 coding sequence is TGTGCCAGCTCCCGCGCCTCGGGACAGTCGCCGGGCTACACCTTC. V gene TRBV18 combines with J gene TRBJ1-2, with 7 bases lining up with TRBD1. The CDR3 sequence is 15 residues long. Germline V gene lookup returns CDR1 KGHSH and CDR2 LQKENI. V lost 6 bases and J lost 8; bases outside the gene matches: 15.

This sequence joins TRBV15 and TRBJ1-4, with TRBD1 identical over 8 bases. With 0 bases clipped from V and 7 bases from J, the junction kept 13 bases outside the gene matches. CDR3 size: 18 residues. CDR1 is LNHNV and CDR2 is YYDKDF in the germline V gene (reference sequence). The CDR3: CATSRDGRTGRGGEKLFF. Written as DNA, the CDR3 is TGTGCCACCAGCAGAGACGGTAGGACAGGGCGTGGTGGTGAAAAACTGTTTTTT.

The V call is TRBV5-5, the J call TRBJ1-1; 11 bases line up with TRBD1. The V and J ends lost 5 bases and 4 bases, in that order; junction bases with no gene match: 7. There are 15 residues in the CDR3. Germline assignment: CDR1 SGHKS and CDR2 YYEKEE (reference sequence). The CDR3 bases are TGTGCCAGCAGAATGGACAGGGGGCTCGGCACTGAAGCTTTCTTT. Its protein product is CASRMDRGLGTEAFF.

The chain carries TRBV5-4 and TRBJ2-7, with a possible D match to TRBD1 (6 bases). The ends were cut back, 1 base at V and 1 base at J, with 15 bases in the middle. The germline V gene has CDR1 SGHNT and CDR2 YYREEE (reference sequence). The CDR3 runs to 16 residues. The CDR3 is CASSLLRTENSYEQYF. CDR3 coding DNA: TGTGCCAGCAGCTTGTTACGGACAGAAAATTCCTACGAGCAGTACTTC.

The rearrangement uses TRBV7-2 and TRBJ1-2, with D hard to call. The V end lost 1 base, the J end lost 6 bases, and 9 bases lay between the germline ends. Per the germline V gene, CDR1 is SGHTA and CDR2 is FQGNSA. The CDR3 has 13 amino acids. The CDR3 nucleotides are TGTGCCAGCAGCTTAGGGACCGGGAATGGCTACACCTTC. It yields the protein CASSLGTGNGYTF.

The V and J genes are TRBV25-1 and TRBJ1-4; 7 positions match TRBD1. V gave up 1 base and J gave up 5 bases; unmatched junction bases: 4. This CDR3 is 15 amino acids long. Germline V gives CDR1 MGHDK, CDR2 SYGVNS. The CDR3 nucleotides are TGTGCCAGCAGTGAATCGGCAGGGGGGAATGAAAAACTGTTTTTT. Its translation is CASSESAGGNEKLFF.

The rearrangement links TRBV6-5 to TRBJ2-3; no definite D call. Germline CDR1 and CDR2: MNHEY and SVGAGI. V shed 7 bases and J shed 4 bases, with 12 bases lying between them. The CDR3 is made up of 13 amino acids. In DNA, the CDR3 is TGTGCCAGCAACTCGGGTCGATCAGATACGCAGTATTTT. Translation: CASNSGRSDTQYF.

This clone is a singleton in its sample. The rearrangement links TRBV9 to TRBJ2-3, with 10 bases fitting TRBD2. The germline gives CDR1 SGDLS, CDR2 YYNGEE. Losses at the gene ends were 4 bases for V and 5 bases for J; bases not matched to a gene: 13. There are 17 residues in the CDR3. CDR3 bases: TGTGCCAGCAGCCCCATTCTAGCGGGGGTGGAGGGAGATACGCAGTATTTT. This translates into CASSPILAGVEGDTQYF.

V usage is TRBV15 and J usage is TRBJ2-1; TRBD2 agrees at 8 bases. CDR1 and CDR2 (germline): LNHNV, YYDKDF (reference sequence). V trimming: 2 bases; J trimming: 7 bases; junction bases outside the gene matches: 10. The CDR3 extends over 16 amino acids. CDR3 sequence reads: CATSRPGVAGLNEQFF. The CDR3 coding sequence is TGTGCCACCAGCAGACCTGGGGTAGCGGGATTAAATGAGCAGTTCTTC.

The V and J genes are TRBV19 and TRBJ1-5; 7 bases are a match to TRBD1. Trimming cost V 6 bases and J 0 bases; bases outside gene matches: 5. The CDR3 spans 15 residues. Germline assignment: CDR1 LNHDA and CDR2 SQIVND (reference sequence). The chain's CDR3 is CASRLDRISNQPQHF. CDR3 coding DNA: TGTGCCAGTAGATTGGACAGGATTAGCAATCAGCCCCAGCATTTT. Based on the CDR3 plus reference TRBV19 and TRBJ1-5, the full variable domain is DGGITQSPKYLFRKEGQNVTLSCEQNLNHDAMYWYRQDPGQGLRLIYYSQIVNDFQKGDIAEGYSVSREKKESFPLTVTSAQKNPTAFYLCASRLDRISNQPQHFGDGTRLSIL.

The CDR3 is CASRSGGEQFF. As DNA, the CDR3 is TGTGCCAGCAGGAGTGGAGGTGAGCAGTTCTTC. The rearrangement joins TRBV27 to TRBJ2-1, with a tentative D call TRBD2 (5 bases). V lost 6 bases, J lost 9 bases, and 9 bases lay in between. The V gene's germline CDR1 is MNHEY and CDR2 SMNVEV (reference sequence). This CDR3 contains 11 residues.